This TCR beta chain emerged from a study of T cells in Graves' hyperthyroidism and ophthalmopathy. This clonotype was observed at least ten times. The antigen remains unidentified. Disease duration was under 3 months in the ophthalmopathy patients, who also had a Clinical Activity Score of at least 3 and a NOSPECS grade of at least 4. 10 ml of fresh peripheral blood supplied the PBMCs. J gave up 0 bases and V 4 bases, and 10 bases lay outside the gene matches. CDR1 SGHRS and CDR2 YFSETQ come from the germline V gene. The length of the CDR3 is 16 residues. Whole-study findings and limits: The model's output predicted ophthalmopathy at a median of roughly seven months prior to onset.

The CDR3 regions of TCR beta were amplified from RNA transcripts. When the TCR CDR3 underwent first-round RT-PCR, the HTBI primer set was used. TCRdb redid the calling of the multiplex PCR reads with MiXCR, one entry per CDR3 protein. The data show about 290,000 distinct CDR3 sequences, approximately 15% seen once. Sequenced input: blood. V is TRBV5-1 and J is TRBJ2-7; 7 nucleotides agree with TRBD2. This TCR derives from a woman in her fifties or sixties with Graves' ophthalmopathy. DNA of the CDR3: TGCGCCAGCAGCCCGTACGGGGAGGGCATCTCCTACGAGCAGTACTTC. Protein sequence: CASSPYGEGISYEQYF.